One and the same sample provided the 26 T cell receptor beta chains below, sequenced in a study of blood T cell repertoires in COVID-19. Profiling relied on immunoSEQ multiplex PCR, and the TCRdb table lists in-frame clones only, not all of them. The sample has about 45,000 clones; roughly nine tenths are singletons. The sample was peripheral blood. These receptors all come from a woman of 80 years or more in a cohort sampled during active or convalescent COVID-19.

This chain connects TRBV7-6 to TRBJ2-1; 7 bases map to TRBD2. V lost 4 bases, J lost 6 bases, and 3 bases stayed unmatched. Germline V gene data show CDR1 as SGHVS and CDR2 as FNYEAQ. The CDR3 runs 13 residues. The CDR3 coding sequence is TGTGCCAGCAGCTCATTAGCGGGCAATGAGCAGTTCTTC. It is translated as CASSSLAGNEQFF.

CDR3 loop: CASSQDRTEGYEQYF. CDR3 DNA: TGTGCCAGCAGCCAAGATCGGACAGAGGGCTACGAGCAGTACTTC. J is TRBJ2-7 and V is TRBV3-1 (or the pseudogene TRBV3-2), with D possibly being TRBD1 (6 bases). The CDR3 consists of 15 residues. Trimming cost V 0 bases and J 3 bases, with 12 bases left between them. Per germline, CDR1 LGHDT and CDR2 YNNKEL (reference sequence).

The chain is built from TRBV12-3 or TRBV12-4 and TRBJ2-2; D possibly corresponds to TRBD2 (6 bases). With 8 bases removed from V and 6 bases from J, the gap between germline ends came to 10 bases. This CDR3 is 12 amino acids long. The CDR3 nucleotides read TGTGCCAGCTCGGCGGGATCCGGGGAGCTGTTTTTT. Its translation is CASSAGSGELFF.

J is TRBJ2-5 and V is TRBV6-1, with D uncertain. This CDR3 comprises 13 residues. CDR1 is MNHNS, CDR2 SASEGT, per germline. V lost 1 base to trimming and J lost 1 base, with 4 bases between them. The CDR3 protein is CASSEGLQETQYF. For the CDR3, the DNA is TGTGCCAGCAGTGAAGGGCTCCAAGAGACCCAGTACTTC.

The rearrangement uses TRBV7-2 and TRBJ2-1, with 8 bases lining up with TRBD2. The CDR3 sequence is 19 residues long. Germline V gene data show CDR1 as SGHTA and CDR2 as FQGNSA. V lost 5 bases, J lost 8 bases, and 23 bases stayed unmatched. The CDR3 reads CASSGPGRSPREGYHEQFF. Written as DNA, the CDR3 is TGTGCCAGCAGCGGTCCCGGCAGATCTCCTCGGGAGGGTTATCATGAGCAGTTCTTC.

The count of this clone is one. The CDR3 here is CASSSDSYTEAFF. The CDR3 coding sequence is TGTGCCAGCAGTTCGGACAGCTACACTGAAGCTTTCTTT. V and J are TRBV12-3 or TRBV12-4 and TRBJ1-1; tentatively, D is TRBD1 (6 bases). Trimming stripped 4 bases from V and 3 bases from J, with 9 bases between. The CDR3 has 13 residues.

This clone has only a few counts. The J gene is TRBJ1-1, the V gene TRBV19, with a tentative D call TRBD1 (6 bases). CDR3 length: 16 residues. V lost 6 bases, J lost 0 bases, and 17 bases lay in between. CDR1 and CDR2 (germline): LNHDA, SQIVND (reference sequence). CDR3 amino acids: CASSQGVQGLNTEAFF. As DNA, the CDR3 is TGTGCCAGTAGCCAAGGGGTACAGGGCCTGAACACTGAAGCTTTCTTT.

The rearrangement links TRBV19 to TRBJ1-3, with TRBD1 identical over 9 bases. Trimming cost V 9 bases and J 0 bases; bases outside gene matches: 12. The germline V gene encodes CDR1 LNHDA and CDR2 SQIVND (reference sequence). CDR3 length equals 17 residues. DNA for the CDR3: TGTGCCAGGATAATCCGGGACAGGGTCCCCTCTGGAAACACCATATATTTT. It encodes CARIIRDRVPSGNTIYF.

This chain joins TRBV5-1 and TRBJ2-2, with D uncertain. The CDR3 sequence is 15 residues long. V was shortened by 0 bases and J by 3 bases, with 9 bases between the two germline ends. Germline CDR1 reads SGHRS; CDR2 reads YFSETQ. CDR3 region: CASSLEVLDTGELFF. The CDR3 DNA sequence: TGCGCCAGCAGCTTGGAAGTACTGGACACCGGGGAGCTGTTTTTT.

This rearrangement joins TRBV7-6 to TRBJ2-5, with D maybe TRBD2 (6 bases). V lost 5 bases to trimming and J lost 4 bases, with 14 bases between them. Germline CDR1 is SGHVS and CDR2 is FNYEAQ. CDR3 length: 14 residues. The CDR3 reads CASSPGAQLETQYF. DNA for the CDR3: TGTGCCAGCAGCCCGGGAGCGCAATTAGAGACCCAGTACTTC. Full variable domain (rest looked up from reference TRBV7-6 and TRBJ2-5): GAGVSQSPRYKVTKRGQDVALRCDPISGHVSLYWYRQALGQGPEFLTYFNYEAQQDKSGLPNDRFSAERPEGSISTLTIQRTEQRDSAMYRCASSPGAQLETQYFGPGTRLLVL.

This chain uses TRBV7-2 with TRBJ2-4; D unclear. The CDR3 sequence is 15 residues long. Germline loops: CDR1 SGHTA, CDR2 FQGNSA. Trimming removed 5 bases at V and 1 base at J, with 12 bases between. The CDR3 coding sequence is TGTGCCAGCAGCCCGGTATTCGGGGCCAAAAACATTCAGTACTTC. Translating it yields CASSPVFGAKNIQYF.

The genes are TRBV4-1 and TRBJ2-1, with TRBD2 as a possible D gene (6 bases). The CDR3 spans 15 residues. Trimming stripped 1 base from V and 6 bases from J, with 13 bases between. Germline V CDR1 and CDR2: MGHRA, YSYEKL. CDR3 coding DNA: TGCGCCAGCAGCCAAGCCGGGACTGCTACCAATGAGCAGTTCTTC. Translating it yields CASSQAGTATNEQFF.

V usage is TRBV10-2 and J usage is TRBJ1-2; D is uncertain. The germline V and J ends were trimmed by 10 bases and 1 base, with 10 bases remaining between them. Per the germline V gene, CDR1 is WSHSY and CDR2 is SAAADI. The CDR3 has 12 amino acids. CDR3 loop: CATSGINYGYTF. The CDR3 nucleotides read TGCGCCACCTCCGGGATTAACTATGGCTACACCTTC.

This chain connects TRBV9 to TRBJ2-1; 12 bases match TRBD2. Germline V gene lookup returns CDR1 SGDLS and CDR2 YYNGEE. CDR3 size: 15 residues. V was pared by 2 bases and J by 9 bases, with 6 bases of the junction left unmatched. CDR3 sequence: CASSVTSGSFGEQFF. DNA of the CDR3: TGTGCCAGCAGCGTGACTAGCGGGAGCTTCGGTGAGCAGTTCTTC.

V gene TRBV29-1 combines with J gene TRBJ2-2, with TRBD2 identical over 12 bases. V lost 7 bases, J lost 6 bases, and 6 bases stayed unmatched. The V gene's germline CDR1 is SQVTM and CDR2 ANQGSEA. This CDR3 contains 14 residues. The DNA for the CDR3 is TGCAGCGCTTCTAGCGGGAGGGCCGCCGGGGAGCTGTTTTTT. This gives the protein CSASSGRAAGELFF.

This clone showed up just a few times. The rearrangement uses TRBV19 and TRBJ2-1; 7 bases agree with TRBD2. Trimming removed 6 bases from V and 0 bases from J; junction bases left unmatched: 5. CDR1 is LNHDA and CDR2 is SQIVND in the germline V gene (reference sequence). The CDR3 loop spans 15 amino acids. The CDR3 bases are TGTGCCAGTAGGCTGGGGGGGAGCTCCTACAATGAGCAGTTCTTC. This codes for CASRLGGSSYNEQFF.

The chain uses TRBV27 and TRBJ1-5, with TRBD1 identical over 8 bases. The CDR3 totals 14 residues. In germline, CDR1 is MNHEY, CDR2 SMNVEV (reference sequence). With V trimmed by 3 bases and J by 5 bases, 3 bases remained unmatched. DNA for the CDR3: TGTGCCAGCAGTTTTACAGGGGGTCATCAGCCCCAGCATTTT. Translated, it gives CASSFTGGHQPQHF.

The rearrangement uses TRBV12-3 or TRBV12-4 and TRBJ1-5, with 8 bases aligning to TRBD1. CDR3 length equals 13 residues. The V and J ends lost 6 bases and 7 bases, in that order; junction bases with no gene match: 5. CDR3 sequence: CASSTTGGQPQHF. The CDR3 region has the DNA TGTGCCAGCAGCACAACAGGGGGACAGCCCCAGCATTTT.

CDR3 DNA: TGTGCCGCCCGACAGGGACCATATAGCAATCAGCCCCAGCATTTT. It specifies CAARQGPYSNQPQHF. The rearrangement joins TRBV19 to TRBJ1-5; 7 bases agree with TRBD1. Germline V gene data show CDR1 as LNHDA and CDR2 as SQIVND (reference sequence). J was trimmed by 0 bases and V by 11 bases; bases with no gene match: 10. The CDR3 sequence is 15 residues long.

The chain employs TRBV7-9 and TRBJ2-7; 9 bases agree with TRBD1. There are 12 residues in the CDR3. Germline assignment: CDR1 SEHNR and CDR2 FQNEAQ (reference sequence). V lost 8 bases to trimming and J lost 3 bases; unmatched junction nucleotides: 2. This chain's CDR3 is CASGTGNYEQYF. As DNA, the CDR3 is TGTGCCAGCGGGACAGGGAACTACGAGCAGTACTTC. Combining the CDR3 with reference TRBV7-9 and TRBJ2-7 gives the whole variable domain DTGVSQNPRHKITKRGQNVTFRCDPISEHNRLYWYRQTLGQGPEFLTYFQNEAQLEKSRLLSDRFSAERPKGSFSTLEIQRTEQGDSAMYLCASGTGNYEQYFGPGTRLTVT.

The chain links TRBV12-5 to TRBJ1-4; D remains unclear. CDR1 is LGHNT and CDR2 is FRNRAP in the germline V gene. The CDR3 spans 11 residues. V was trimmed by 2 bases and J by 10 bases, leaving 5 bases between them. The CDR3 DNA follows: TGTGCTAGTGGTTTGTCCCGAAAACTGTTTTTT. Translation gives CASGLSRKLFF. Variable domain in full (rest from reference TRBV12-5 and TRBJ1-4): DARVTQTPRHKVTEMGQEVTMRCQPILGHNTVFWYRQTMMQGLELLAYFRNRAPLDDSGMPKDRFSAEMPDATLATLKIQPSEPRDSAVYFCASGLSRKLFFGSGTQLSVL.

V and J are TRBV11-2 and TRBJ2-3, with a weak D call TRBD1 (6 bases). Deletions cut 2 bases from V and 3 bases from J, with 6 bases between. The CDR3 runs 13 residues. Germline V lookup: CDR1 SGHAT, CDR2 FQNNGV. The CDR3 DNA reads TGTGCCAGCAGCTTACAGGGGACAGATACGCAGTATTTT. It encodes CASSLQGTDTQYF. The variable domain in full, with the rest retrieved from reference TRBV11-2 and TRBJ2-3, is EAGVAQSPRYKIIEKRQSVAFWCNPISGHATLYWYQQILGQGPKLLIQFQNNGVVDDSQLPKDRFSAERLKGVDSTLKIQPAKLEDSAVYLCASSLQGTDTQYFGPGTRLTVL.

This clone was counted only a few times. The rearrangement joins TRBV7-2 to TRBJ1-2; no clear D. The CDR3 extends over 13 amino acids. Germline V CDR1 and CDR2: SGHTA, FQGNSA. Trimming left V 5 bases short and J 2 bases short, with 9 bases between. The CDR3 region is CASSGLLNYGYTF. The CDR3 DNA is TGTGCCAGCAGCGGACTACTCAACTATGGCTACACCTTC.

The V call is TRBV29-1, the J call TRBJ1-6; D is unresolved. CDR3 length equals 13 residues. From germline, CDR1 is SQVTM and CDR2 ANQGSEA. Trimming pared 3 bases from V and 7 bases from J, leaving 10 bases between. CDR3 nucleotide sequence: TGCAGCGTTGATCGGGAAACAAATTCACCCCTCCACTTT. The encoded protein is CSVDRETNSPLHF.

The V gene is TRBV9, the J gene TRBJ1-1; a possible D gene is TRBD1 (5 bases). CDR1 is SGDLS and CDR2 is YYNGEE in the germline V gene. Trimming took 4 bases from V and 2 from J, leaving 9 bases between them. The CDR3 consists of 13 residues. In nucleotides, the CDR3 is TGTGCCAGCAGCTCTCAGGGAAACACTGAAGCTTTCTTT. This encodes CASSSQGNTEAFF.

This clone occurred once. The rearrangement links TRBV4-1 to TRBJ1-1; a possible D gene is TRBD1 (5 bases). The CDR3 runs 15 residues. Trimming shortened V by 3 bases and J by 5 bases, and 16 bases separated the two germline ends. Germline CDR1 and CDR2: MGHRA and YSYEKL. CDR3 in amino acids: CASSHPGGGDTEAFF. Here the CDR3 DNA reads TGCGCCAGCAGCCACCCCGGCGGGGGGGATACTGAAGCTTTCTTT.